This is a list of T cell receptor beta chains from one sample in a study of graft-versus-host responses after intestinal transplantation. The method was immunoSEQ multiplex PCR; TCRdb's version includes in-frame clones alone and lacks a portion of them. The table has under 7,500 clones, around 65% seen once; the top ten hold approximately 5%. Sequences were derived from ileum tissue, sampled less than 60 days after transplant. These receptors all come from a human patient who received an intestinal transplant, so some T cells may come from the graft donor. CDR3s include the opening cysteine and the closing phenylalanine or tryptophan. Fields, in order: CDR3 DNA, CDR3 protein, J gene, D gene, clone size, V gene. The D gene is left open where the match is weak. Rows give clone size only sometimes, using once, few, many, or a class for an expanded clone.

CDR3 DNA: TGTGCCAGCAGCTTTATCCGGCAAGAGACCCAGTACTTC
CDR3 protein: CASSFIRQETQYF
J gene: TRBJ2-5
D gene: -
clone size: -
V gene: TRBV5-6

CDR3 DNA: TGTGCCAGCAGCCTTCTGGGGAGTAGCACAGATACGCAGTATTTT
CDR3 protein: CASSLLGSSTDTQYF
J gene: TRBJ2-3
D gene: -
clone size: medium-sized
V gene: TRBV11-3

CDR3 DNA: TGCGCCAGCAGCCCCCGGGACAGGGAGCCCCTCCACTTT
CDR3 protein: CASSPRDREPLHF
J gene: TRBJ1-6
D gene: TRBD1
clone size: once
V gene: TRBV5-1

CDR3 DNA: TGTGCCATCAGTACTAGCGGGGGTGAGGCAGATACGCAGTATTTT
CDR3 protein: CAISTSGGEADTQYF
J gene: TRBJ2-3
D gene: TRBD2
clone size: medium-sized
V gene: TRBV10-3

CDR3 DNA: TGTGCCACCAGCAGAGATAGGGAGGCTGGAAACACCATATATTTT
CDR3 protein: CATSRDREAGNTIYF
J gene: TRBJ1-3
D gene: -
clone size: -
V gene: TRBV15

CDR3 DNA: TGCGCCAGCAGCTTGATGGGGGGGGGCATCTCCGGGGAGCTGTTTTTT
CDR3 protein: CASSLMGGGISGELFF
J gene: TRBJ2-2
D gene: -
clone size: few
V gene: TRBV5-1

CDR3 DNA: TGTGCCAGCAAAGTTACTGGGCAGGGTTACACTGAAGCTTTCTTT
CDR3 protein: CASKVTGQGYTEAFF
J gene: TRBJ1-1
D gene: -
clone size: few
V gene: TRBV6-5

CDR3 DNA: TGTGCCAGTAGTATATACGGTTCAGGGAGGTCTGGCTACACCTTC
CDR3 protein: CASSIYGSGRSGYTF
J gene: TRBJ1-2
D gene: -
clone size: few
V gene: TRBV19

CDR3 DNA: TGTGCCGGACAGACAGTGAGGGCAAACGGGGAGCTGTTTTTT
CDR3 protein: CAGQTVRANGELFF
J gene: TRBJ2-2
D gene: -
clone size: -
V gene: TRBV6-4

CDR3 DNA: TGCGCCAGCAGCGGTTTATTGAGTGGGGAGCTGTTTTTT
CDR3 protein: CASSGLLSGELFF
J gene: TRBJ2-2
D gene: -
clone size: -
V gene: TRBV4-1

CDR3 DNA: TGTGCCAGCAGTGTCACAGTTTTCTCCTACAATGAGCAGTTCTTC
CDR3 protein: CASSVTVFSYNEQFF
J gene: TRBJ2-1
D gene: -
clone size: few
V gene: TRBV2

CDR3 DNA: TGTGCCAGCAGCTTAGCGGGGAGGGGAGGACGACAAGAGACCCAGTACTTC
CDR3 protein: CASSLAGRGGRQETQYF
J gene: TRBJ2-5
D gene: TRBD2
clone size: -
V gene: TRBV7-2

CDR3 DNA: TGTGCCAGCAGTGACGCTGTCGAGTCAGATACGCAGTATTTT
CDR3 protein: CASSDAVESDTQYF
J gene: TRBJ2-3
D gene: -
clone size: -
V gene: TRBV6-4

CDR3 DNA: TGTGCCAGCAGCTTCGACAGGGGAACCTACAATGAGCAGTTCTTC
CDR3 protein: CASSFDRGTYNEQFF
J gene: TRBJ2-1
D gene: TRBD1
clone size: -
V gene: TRBV7-9

CDR3 DNA: TGTGCCAGCAGGGAGGGGAGCCAGCCCCAGCATTTT
CDR3 protein: CASREGSQPQHF
J gene: TRBJ1-5
D gene: -
clone size: few
V gene: TRBV28

CDR3 DNA: TGTGCTAGTGGTTTGGTATCTGCGGGGAATGAGCAGTTCTTC
CDR3 protein: CASGLVSAGNEQFF
J gene: TRBJ2-1
D gene: -
clone size: -
V gene: TRBV12-5

CDR3 DNA: TGTGCCAGTGGGGGGGAACAAGAGACCCAGTACTTC
CDR3 protein: CASGGEQETQYF
J gene: TRBJ2-5
D gene: TRBD2
clone size: few
V gene: TRBV19

CDR3 DNA: TGTGCCAGCAGCAGGACTAGCGGTCTCTACAATGAGCAGTTCTTC
CDR3 protein: CASSRTSGLYNEQFF
J gene: TRBJ2-1
D gene: TRBD2
clone size: -
V gene: TRBV14

CDR3 DNA: TGTGCCAGCAGCTGGACAGCGAACACCGGGGAGCTGTTTTTT
CDR3 protein: CASSWTANTGELFF
J gene: TRBJ2-2
D gene: -
clone size: -
V gene: TRBV7-2

CDR3 DNA: TGTGCCAGCAGCCCGACAGGGTTCACTGAAGCTTTCTTT
CDR3 protein: CASSPTGFTEAFF
J gene: TRBJ1-1
D gene: TRBD1
clone size: -
V gene: TRBV9

CDR3 DNA: TGCGCCAGCAGGGGACAGGGCGGGGGCTACACCTTC
CDR3 protein: CASRGQGGGYTF
J gene: TRBJ1-2
D gene: TRBD1
clone size: -
V gene: TRBV10-2

CDR3 DNA: TGCGCCAGCAGCTTGGGACTAGCGGGGGGGAATGAGCAGTTCTTC
CDR3 protein: CASSLGLAGGNEQFF
J gene: TRBJ2-1
D gene: TRBD2
clone size: -
V gene: TRBV5-1

CDR3 DNA: TGTGCCAGCAGCGATGGGGGGGGTGGAGATACGCAGTATTTT
CDR3 protein: CASSDGGGGDTQYF
J gene: TRBJ2-3
D gene: TRBD2
clone size: -
V gene: TRBV11-3

CDR3 DNA: TGTGCCAGCAGCTTACGGGGTGGCAATCAGCCCCAGCATTTT
CDR3 protein: CASSLRGGNQPQHF
J gene: TRBJ1-5
D gene: -
clone size: -
V gene: TRBV7-2

CDR3 DNA: TGTGCCAGCAGTTCCTGGACAGGGGGCTTCGGGTATGGCTACACCTTC
CDR3 protein: CASSSWTGGFGYGYTF
J gene: TRBJ1-2
D gene: TRBD1
clone size: -
V gene: TRBV28

CDR3 DNA: TGTGCCACCAGCAGCCTTAGCGGGGGGGCGGATGAGACCCAGTACTTC
CDR3 protein: CATSSLSGGADETQYF
J gene: TRBJ2-5
D gene: TRBD2
clone size: few
V gene: TRBV15

CDR3 DNA: TGTGCCAGCAGCCGCGGGCCTCAAGTCGGCTACAATGAGCAGTTCTTC
CDR3 protein: CASSRGPQVGYNEQFF
J gene: TRBJ2-1
D gene: -
clone size: -
V gene: TRBV11-3

CDR3 DNA: TGTGCCAGCAGCCGGGACAGTCCGCAAGAAGCTTTCTTT
CDR3 protein: CASSRDSPQEAFF
J gene: TRBJ1-1
D gene: TRBD1
clone size: -
V gene: TRBV11-2